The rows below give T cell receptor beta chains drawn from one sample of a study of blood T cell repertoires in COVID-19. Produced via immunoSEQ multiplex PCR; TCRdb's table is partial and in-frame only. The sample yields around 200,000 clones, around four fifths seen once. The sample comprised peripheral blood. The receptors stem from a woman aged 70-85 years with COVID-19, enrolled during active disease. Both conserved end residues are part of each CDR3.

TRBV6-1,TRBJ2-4,CASSDRGLTKNIQYF
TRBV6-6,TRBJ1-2,CASSLDRVTGYTF
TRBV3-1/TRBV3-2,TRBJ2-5,CASSQLGREETQYF
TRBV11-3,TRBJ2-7,CASSLEGTGYEQYF
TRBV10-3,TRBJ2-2,CAISRQSVGGTGELFF
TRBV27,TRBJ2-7,CASSLSNRAEQYF
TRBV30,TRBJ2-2,CAWKTSGRTGELFF
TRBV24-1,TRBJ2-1,CATSDLKQEYNEQFF
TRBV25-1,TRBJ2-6,CASRDTSGANVLTF
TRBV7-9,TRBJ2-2,CASSYLPGGTGELFF
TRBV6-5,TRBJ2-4,CASRPGQGNIQYF
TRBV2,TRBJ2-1,CASKGRGAYNEQFF
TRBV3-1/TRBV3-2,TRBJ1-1,CASSQRFSKAFF
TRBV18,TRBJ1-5,CASSPVTGNTNQPQHF
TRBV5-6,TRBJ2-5,CASSRTRAETQYF
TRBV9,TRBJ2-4,CASSVELQGGIQYF
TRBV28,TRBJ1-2,CASSLEGTYGYTF
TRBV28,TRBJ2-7,CASSLRGEQYF
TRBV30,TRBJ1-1,CAWVIDRGTEAFF
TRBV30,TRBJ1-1,CAWKRRRGSAEAFF
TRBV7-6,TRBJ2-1,CASSAPGQGTREQFF
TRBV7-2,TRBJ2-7,CASSLSGSLLGEQYF
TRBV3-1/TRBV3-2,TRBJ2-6,CASSRAGLAGGRISGANVLTF
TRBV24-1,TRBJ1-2,CATSDRRAGYTF
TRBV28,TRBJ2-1,CASSFETYNEQFF
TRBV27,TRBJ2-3,CASHRTGDTQYF
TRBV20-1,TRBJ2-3,CSASTASGSSDTQYF
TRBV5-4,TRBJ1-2,CASSLLGTGTIGYTF
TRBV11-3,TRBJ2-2,CASSLRAGGTGELFF
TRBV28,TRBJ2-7,CASSLMAVVAGTYEQYF
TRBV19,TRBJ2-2,CASSIRFSGELFF
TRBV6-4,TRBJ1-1,CASRAGTANTEAFF
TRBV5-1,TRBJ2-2,CASSLVTNTGELFF
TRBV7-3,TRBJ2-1,CASSSTPVREQFF
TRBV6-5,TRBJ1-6,CASSIDRSRITLHF
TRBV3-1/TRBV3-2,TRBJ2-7,CASSYPGQNSYEQYF
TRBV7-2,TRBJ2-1,CASSLVGTSGYNEQFF
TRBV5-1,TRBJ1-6,CASSLGHLNSPLHF
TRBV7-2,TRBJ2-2,CASSSGTPRGTGELFF
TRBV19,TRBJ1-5,CASATGGNQPQHF
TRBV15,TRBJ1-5,CATSIKTGPSPQHF
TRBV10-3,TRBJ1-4,CAIGRGGDLEKLFF